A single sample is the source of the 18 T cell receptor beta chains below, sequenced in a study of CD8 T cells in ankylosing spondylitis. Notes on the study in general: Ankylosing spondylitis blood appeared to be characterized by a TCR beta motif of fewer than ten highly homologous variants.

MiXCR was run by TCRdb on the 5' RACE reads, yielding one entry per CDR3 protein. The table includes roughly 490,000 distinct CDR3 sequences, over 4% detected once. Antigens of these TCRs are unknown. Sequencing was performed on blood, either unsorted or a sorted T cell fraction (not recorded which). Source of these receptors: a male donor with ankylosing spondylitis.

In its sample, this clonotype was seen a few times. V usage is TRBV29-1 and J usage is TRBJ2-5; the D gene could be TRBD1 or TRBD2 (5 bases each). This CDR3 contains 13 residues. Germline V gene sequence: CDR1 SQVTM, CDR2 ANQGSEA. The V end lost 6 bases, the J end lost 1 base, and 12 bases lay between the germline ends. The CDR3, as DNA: TGCAGCGTCCTTCGGGACCTCCAAGAGACCCAGTACTTC. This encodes CSVLRDLQETQYF.

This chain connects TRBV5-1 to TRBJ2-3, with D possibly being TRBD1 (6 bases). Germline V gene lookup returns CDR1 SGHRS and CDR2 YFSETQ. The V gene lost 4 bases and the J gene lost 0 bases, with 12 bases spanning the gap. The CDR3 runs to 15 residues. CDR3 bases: TGCGCCAGCAGCCCTGAGGGGGATAGCACAGATACGCAGTATTTT. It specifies CASSPEGDSTDTQYF.

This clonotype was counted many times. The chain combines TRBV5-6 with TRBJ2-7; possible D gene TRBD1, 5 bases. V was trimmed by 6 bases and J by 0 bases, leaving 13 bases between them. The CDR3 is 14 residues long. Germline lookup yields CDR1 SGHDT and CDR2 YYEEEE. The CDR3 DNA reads TGTGCCAGCATCAGGGCCGCGAGCTCCTACGAGCAGTACTTC. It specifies CASIRAASSYEQYF.

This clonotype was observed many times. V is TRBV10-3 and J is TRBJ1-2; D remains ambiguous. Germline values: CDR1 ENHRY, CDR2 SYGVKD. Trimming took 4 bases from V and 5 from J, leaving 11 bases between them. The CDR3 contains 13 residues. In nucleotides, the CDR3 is TGTGCCATCAGTGGTTCGGCCGGGTATGGCTACACCTTC. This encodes CAISGSAGYGYTF.

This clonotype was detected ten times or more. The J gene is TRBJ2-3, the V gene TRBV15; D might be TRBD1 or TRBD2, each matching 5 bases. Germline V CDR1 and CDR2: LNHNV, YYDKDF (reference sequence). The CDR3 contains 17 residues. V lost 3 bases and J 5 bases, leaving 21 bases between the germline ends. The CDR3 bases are TGTGCCACCAGCAGGCTCCTTGGGGGTCCTAAGAGAGATACGCAGTATTTT. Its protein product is CATSRLLGGPKRDTQYF.

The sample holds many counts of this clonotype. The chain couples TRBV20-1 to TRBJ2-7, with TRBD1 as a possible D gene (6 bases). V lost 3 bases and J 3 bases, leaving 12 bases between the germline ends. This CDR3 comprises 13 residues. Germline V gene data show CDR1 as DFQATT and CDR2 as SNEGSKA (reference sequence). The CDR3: CSARDSRIYEQYF. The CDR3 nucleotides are TGCAGTGCTAGGGACAGTCGAATCTACGAGCAGTACTTC.

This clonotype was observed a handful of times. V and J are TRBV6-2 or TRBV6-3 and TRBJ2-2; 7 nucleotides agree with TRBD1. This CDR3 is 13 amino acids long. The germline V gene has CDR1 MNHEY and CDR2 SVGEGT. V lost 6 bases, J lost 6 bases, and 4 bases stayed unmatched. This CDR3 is CASRHTGAGELFF. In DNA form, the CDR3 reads TGTGCCAGCAGACATACAGGGGCCGGGGAGCTGTTTTTT.

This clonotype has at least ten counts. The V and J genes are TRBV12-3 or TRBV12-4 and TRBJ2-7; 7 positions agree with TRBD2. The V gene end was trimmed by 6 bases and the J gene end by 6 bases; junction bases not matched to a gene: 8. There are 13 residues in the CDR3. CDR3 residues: CASSLMGGSEQYF. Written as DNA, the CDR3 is TGTGCCAGCAGCCTTATGGGGGGGAGCGAGCAGTACTTC.

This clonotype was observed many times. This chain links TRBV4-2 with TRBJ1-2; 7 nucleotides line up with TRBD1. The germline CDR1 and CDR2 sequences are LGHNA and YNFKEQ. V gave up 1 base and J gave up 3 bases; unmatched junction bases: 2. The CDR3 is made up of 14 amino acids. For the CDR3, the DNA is TGTGCCAGCAGCCAAGGGGGGACAGACTATGGCTACACCTTC. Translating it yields CASSQGGTDYGYTF.

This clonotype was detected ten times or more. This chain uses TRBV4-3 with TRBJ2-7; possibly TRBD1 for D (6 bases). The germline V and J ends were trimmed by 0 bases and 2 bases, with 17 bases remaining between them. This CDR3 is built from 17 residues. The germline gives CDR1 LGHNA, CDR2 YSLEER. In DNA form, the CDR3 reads TGCGCCAGCAGCCAAGATAGCCCCAGGGGCGAGGCCTACGAGCAGTACTTC. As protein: CASSQDSPRGEAYEQYF.

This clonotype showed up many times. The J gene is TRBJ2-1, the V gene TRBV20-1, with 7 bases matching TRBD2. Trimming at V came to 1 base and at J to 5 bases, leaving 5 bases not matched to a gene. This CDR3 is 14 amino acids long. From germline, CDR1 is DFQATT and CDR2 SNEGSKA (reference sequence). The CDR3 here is CSARVFGRNNEQFF. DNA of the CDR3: TGCAGTGCTAGAGTTTTCGGGAGGAACAATGAGCAGTTCTTC.

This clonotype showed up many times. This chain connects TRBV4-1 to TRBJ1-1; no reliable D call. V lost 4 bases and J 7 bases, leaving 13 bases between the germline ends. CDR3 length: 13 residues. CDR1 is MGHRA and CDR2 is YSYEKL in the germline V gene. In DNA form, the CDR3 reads TGCGCCAGCAGCCCCTGGGGTGGGCTTGAAGCTTTCTTT. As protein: CASSPWGGLEAFF.

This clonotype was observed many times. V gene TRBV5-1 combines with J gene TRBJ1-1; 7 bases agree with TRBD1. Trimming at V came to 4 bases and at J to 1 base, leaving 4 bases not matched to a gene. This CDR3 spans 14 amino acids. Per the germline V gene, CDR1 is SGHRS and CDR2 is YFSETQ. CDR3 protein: CASSPYRGNTEAFF. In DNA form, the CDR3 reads TGCGCCAGCAGCCCTTACAGGGGGAACACTGAAGCTTTCTTT. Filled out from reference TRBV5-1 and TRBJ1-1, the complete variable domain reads KAGVTQTPRYLIKTRGQQVTLSCSPISGHRSVSWYQQTPGQGLQFLFEYFSETQRNKGNFPGRFSGRQFSNSRSEMNVSTLELGDSALYLCASSPYRGNTEAFFGQGTRLTVV.

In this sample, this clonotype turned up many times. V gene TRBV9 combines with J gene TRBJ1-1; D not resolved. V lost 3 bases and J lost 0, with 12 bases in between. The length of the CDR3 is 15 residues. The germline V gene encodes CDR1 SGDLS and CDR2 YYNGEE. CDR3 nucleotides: TGTGCCAGCAGCGCACAAGTGGTGTTGAACACTGAAGCTTTCTTT. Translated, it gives CASSAQVVLNTEAFF.

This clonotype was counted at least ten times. CDR3 sequence: CASSLGGTGTDGYTF. As DNA, the CDR3 is TGCGCCAGCAGTCTAGGCGGGACAGGAACGGATGGCTACACCTTC. The genes are TRBV4-3 and TRBJ1-2, with 8 nucleotides matching TRBD1. Germline CDR1 LGHNA, CDR2 YSLEER. The CDR3 spans 15 residues. The trim removed 6 bases at V and 6 bases at J, leaving 12 bases unmatched.

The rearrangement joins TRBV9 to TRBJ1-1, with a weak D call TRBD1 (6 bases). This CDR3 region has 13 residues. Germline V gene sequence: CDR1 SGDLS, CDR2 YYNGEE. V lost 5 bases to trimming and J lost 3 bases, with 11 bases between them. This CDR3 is CASSKQGYTEAFF. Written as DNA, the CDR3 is TGTGCCAGCAGTAAACAGGGATACACTGAAGCTTTCTTT.

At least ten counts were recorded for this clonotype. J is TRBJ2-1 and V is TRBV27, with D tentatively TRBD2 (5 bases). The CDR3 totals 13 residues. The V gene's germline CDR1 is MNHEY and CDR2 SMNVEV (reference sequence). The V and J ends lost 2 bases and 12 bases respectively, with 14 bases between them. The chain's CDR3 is CASSLSREDRQFF. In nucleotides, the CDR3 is TGTGCCAGCAGTTTAAGCCGGGAAGATAGGCAGTTCTTC.

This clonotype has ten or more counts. CDR3 loop: CSARPGGNPQETQYF. CDR3 sequence (DNA): TGCAGTGCTAGGCCAGGGGGGAACCCACAAGAGACCCAGTACTTC. The chain recombines TRBV20-1 with TRBJ2-5, with D possibly matching TRBD1 (7 bases). The germline V gene encodes CDR1 DFQATT and CDR2 SNEGSKA (reference sequence). The CDR3 runs to 15 residues. With 3 bases removed from V and 2 bases from J, the gap between germline ends came to 16 bases.